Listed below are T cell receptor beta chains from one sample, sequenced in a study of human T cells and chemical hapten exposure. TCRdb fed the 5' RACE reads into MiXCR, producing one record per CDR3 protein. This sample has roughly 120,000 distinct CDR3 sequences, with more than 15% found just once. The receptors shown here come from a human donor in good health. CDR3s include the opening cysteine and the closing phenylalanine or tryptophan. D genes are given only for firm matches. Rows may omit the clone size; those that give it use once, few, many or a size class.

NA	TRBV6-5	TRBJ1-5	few	TGTGCCAGCAGTTACGGGGGGGGAGGCAATCAGCCCCAGCATTTT	CASSYGGGGNQPQHF
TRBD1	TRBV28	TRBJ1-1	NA	TGTGCCAGCAGTTCCCCCGGGACAGGGAACACTGAAGCTTTCTTT	CASSSPGTGNTEAFF
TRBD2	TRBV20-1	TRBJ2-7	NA	TGCAGTGCTAGAGATCATAGACTAGCGGTGTACGAGCAGTACTTC	CSARDHRLAVYEQYF
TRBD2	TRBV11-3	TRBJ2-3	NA	TGTGCCAGCAGCTACGGACTAGCGGGAGGAACTACAGATACGCAGTATTTT	CASSYGLAGGTTDTQYF
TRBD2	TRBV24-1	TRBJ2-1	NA	TGTGCCACCAGTGATTTTCCGGGGACTAGCGGGGACAATGAGCAGTTCTTC	CATSDFPGTSGDNEQFF
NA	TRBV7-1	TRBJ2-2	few	TGTGCCAGCAGCTCCCCCCGGGACTCGCTGAACACCGGGGAGCTGTTTTTT	CASSSPRDSLNTGELFF
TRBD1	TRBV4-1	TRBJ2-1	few	TGCGCCAGCAGCCAAGAGCTGGGGACAGGGATCGTGGGTGAGCAGTTCTTC	CASSQELGTGIVGEQFF
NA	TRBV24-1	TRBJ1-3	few	TGTGCCACCAGTGACTCCAGGACATCTGGAAACACCATATATTTT	CATSDSRTSGNTIYF
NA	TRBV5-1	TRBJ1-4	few	TGCGCCAGCAGCAAGGGGACAACTAATGAAAAACTGTTTTTT	CASSKGTTNEKLFF
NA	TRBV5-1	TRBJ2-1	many	TGCGCCAGCAGCTTGAACAGTAACAATGAGCAGTTCTTC	CASSLNSNNEQFF
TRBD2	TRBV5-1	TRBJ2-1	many	TGCGCCAGCAGCTCCCCTAGCGGGAGAAACGATGAGCAGTTCTTC	CASSSPSGRNDEQFF